Listed below are T cell receptor beta chains from one sample, sequenced in a study of OX40 agonist ivuxolimab in advanced cancers. Measured with immunoSEQ multiplex PCR; TCRdb has only the in-frame clones, and not every one. Found here are around 90,000 clones, around 87% of them singletons; the top ten hold about 4%. The material was CD4+ or CD8+ T cells sorted from blood, obtained in a trial of the OX40 agonist ivuxolimab. The receptors were gathered from an adult with an advanced solid tumor such as melanoma, head and neck, liver or kidney cancer. Both conserved end residues are part of each CDR3. D genes are given only for firm matches. Rows give clone size only sometimes, using once, few, many, or a class for an expanded clone.

DNA: TGCGCCAGCAGCCCAAGGACACAAATCGGGGTGAACACTGAAGCTTTCTTT
CDR3: CASSPRTQIGVNTEAFF
D: -
J: TRBJ1-1
V: TRBV5-1
size: -

DNA: TGTGCCAGCAGTTATGGGGGCTTCGACTATGGCTACACCTTC
CDR3: CASSYGGFDYGYTF
D: -
J: TRBJ1-2
V: TRBV6-6
size: -

DNA: TGTGCCAGCTCACCGTTAAGATCTGACGAGCAGTACTTC
CDR3: CASSPLRSDEQYF
D: -
J: TRBJ2-7
V: TRBV18
size: -

DNA: TGTGCCAGCAGCCCGGGACAAACCTACAATGAGCAGTTCTTC
CDR3: CASSPGQTYNEQFF
D: -
J: TRBJ2-1
V: TRBV6-4
size: -

DNA: TGCGCCAGCAGCCATCTTGTTGGGGCCCCCGGCCAATATCAATATGGCTACACCTTC
CDR3: CASSHLVGAPGQYQYGYTF
D: -
J: TRBJ1-2
V: TRBV4-1
size: -

DNA: TGTGCCAGCAGTTCCCTCAGAACCGGGACGAGCACAGATACGCAGTATTTT
CDR3: CASSSLRTGTSTDTQYF
D: -
J: TRBJ2-3
V: TRBV27
size: -

DNA: TGTGCCAGCAGCTCCTTACAGGGAACCGGGGAGCTGTTTTTT
CDR3: CASSSLQGTGELFF
D: -
J: TRBJ2-2
V: TRBV7-9
size: -

DNA: TGTGCCAGCGGGAGGGTCTATGGCTACACCTTC
CDR3: CASGRVYGYTF
D: -
J: TRBJ1-2
V: TRBV6-5
size: -

DNA: TGTGCCAGCAGTGGCGCAGGGCGCTGGTCTCAGCCCCAGCATTTT
CDR3: CASSGAGRWSQPQHF
D: -
J: TRBJ1-5
V: TRBV6-1
size: -

DNA: TGTGCCAGCAGCGACCGAGGTAGCGGGATCACAGATACGCAGTATTTT
CDR3: CASSDRGSGITDTQYF
D: TRBD2
J: TRBJ2-3
V: TRBV9
size: -

DNA: TGCAGCGAAAGGGGGAACTATGGCTACACCTTC
CDR3: CSERGNYGYTF
D: -
J: TRBJ1-2
V: TRBV29-1
size: -

DNA: TGTGCCAGCAGCCCGACTAGCGGGAGTTTGAATGAGCAGTTCTTC
CDR3: CASSPTSGSLNEQFF
D: TRBD2
J: TRBJ2-1
V: TRBV5-4
size: -

DNA: TGCGCCAGCAGCTTTCAAGGAGGCGACAGGGCCGTTGAAAAACTGTTTTTT
CDR3: CASSFQGGDRAVEKLFF
D: TRBD1
J: TRBJ1-4
V: TRBV5-1
size: -

DNA: TGTGCCAGCAGCCCTAGCGGGAAGTCGGGAGAGACCCAGTACTTC
CDR3: CASSPSGKSGETQYF
D: TRBD2
J: TRBJ2-5
V: TRBV11-3
size: -

DNA: TGTGCCAGCAGCGTAGGAGTAGGGAGCTACGAGCAGTACTTC
CDR3: CASSVGVGSYEQYF
D: -
J: TRBJ2-7
V: TRBV9
size: -

DNA: TGCGCCAGCAGTGAGTCTCAGGGGCTCGGCACCGGGGAGCTGTTTTTT
CDR3: CASSESQGLGTGELFF
D: -
J: TRBJ2-2
V: TRBV10-1
size: -

DNA: TGTGCCAGTTCTGCTGCGGGAAATTATGGCTACACCTTC
CDR3: CASSAAGNYGYTF
D: -
J: TRBJ1-2
V: TRBV27
size: -

DNA: TGCAGCGTTCCCACCGTAGCTTACAATGAGCAGTTCTTC
CDR3: CSVPTVAYNEQFF
D: -
J: TRBJ2-1
V: TRBV29-1
size: -

DNA: TGTGCCAGCAGCTTAGCCAACTTTATAGCGGGAGTGGGGGAGCTGTTTTTT
CDR3: CASSLANFIAGVGELFF
D: TRBD2
J: TRBJ2-2
V: TRBV11-2
size: -

DNA: TGCGCCAGCAGCTTGGCTTTCGGACTAGCGGGAGGAGGAAGGAGTCCCACAGATACGCAGTATTTT
CDR3: CASSLAFGLAGGGRSPTDTQYF
D: TRBD2
J: TRBJ2-3
V: TRBV5-1
size: -

DNA: TGTGCCAGCAGCCCACCTGGTGGGGCCAACGTCCTGACTTTC
CDR3: CASSPPGGANVLTF
D: -
J: TRBJ2-6
V: TRBV11-3
size: -

DNA: TGTGCCAGCAGTGAAGTTCGGACAGCTACTAATCAGCCCCAGCATTTT
CDR3: CASSEVRTATNQPQHF
D: -
J: TRBJ1-5
V: TRBV2
size: once

DNA: TGTGCCACCAGCAGACCGACTGTGGATACGCAGTATTTT
CDR3: CATSRPTVDTQYF
D: -
J: TRBJ2-3
V: TRBV15
size: -

DNA: TGTGCCAGCATCTCCTACAGGGGATTAGCCGGGGAGCTGTTTTTT
CDR3: CASISYRGLAGELFF
D: TRBD1
J: TRBJ2-2
V: TRBV6-5
size: -

DNA: TGCGCCAGCAGCCCAGGGGGACTAGCGTTGGATGAGCAGTTCTTC
CDR3: CASSPGGLALDEQFF
D: TRBD2
J: TRBJ2-1
V: TRBV5-1
size: -

DNA: TGTGCCAGCAGCTTAGAGTGGGCTGGGGAGCTGTTTTTT
CDR3: CASSLEWAGELFF
D: -
J: TRBJ2-2
V: TRBV7-2
size: -

DNA: TGTGCCAGCAGCTTGGTTGGGGGCGGGAGAGGATCAGATACGCAGTATTTT
CDR3: CASSLVGGGRGSDTQYF
D: -
J: TRBJ2-3
V: TRBV5-4
size: -

DNA: TGTGCCAGCAGGACAGGGGAGGGCACTGAAGCTTTCTTT
CDR3: CASRTGEGTEAFF
D: TRBD1
J: TRBJ1-1
V: TRBV6-6
size: -

DNA: TGTGCCAGCAGTGGGGGGCAAATCTCTGGAAACACCATATATTTT
CDR3: CASSGGQISGNTIYF
D: -
J: TRBJ1-3
V: TRBV6-1
size: once

DNA: TGTGCCAGCAGCTTGGACGGGGCGGGAGGGTACGAGCAGTACTTC
CDR3: CASSLDGAGGYEQYF
D: TRBD2
J: TRBJ2-7
V: TRBV5-4
size: -

DNA: TGTGCCAGCAGTGAATCTTACAGGGGGCGGCGAGGCTACACCTTC
CDR3: CASSESYRGRRGYTF
D: TRBD1
J: TRBJ1-2
V: TRBV25-1
size: -

DNA: TGTGCCATCAGTGGGACAGGGGCGGGCGGGGAGCTGTTTTTT
CDR3: CAISGTGAGGELFF
D: TRBD1
J: TRBJ2-2
V: TRBV10-3
size: -

DNA: TGTGCCAGCAGCGGAATCTACGAGCAGTACTTC
CDR3: CASSGIYEQYF
D: -
J: TRBJ2-7
V: TRBV11-2
size: -

DNA: TGTGCCTGGAGGGAAGGACTGAGCACCGGGGAGCTGTTTTTT
CDR3: CAWREGLSTGELFF
D: -
J: TRBJ2-2
V: TRBV30
size: -

DNA: TGTGCCAGTAGTAAGGGGCTACGGGATGAAAAACTGTTTTTT
CDR3: CASSKGLRDEKLFF
D: -
J: TRBJ1-4
V: TRBV19
size: -

DNA: TGTGCCAGTAGTATAGACGGTCTTCTCTATGGCTACACCTTC
CDR3: CASSIDGLLYGYTF
D: -
J: TRBJ1-2
V: TRBV19
size: -

DNA: TGTGCCACCAGCAGTTATTTACCCCTCAGAGGACATGGCTACACCTTC
CDR3: CATSSYLPLRGHGYTF
D: -
J: TRBJ1-2
V: TRBV15
size: few

DNA: TGCAGCGTTGAAGATCGTAGCGGGAGGTTCCAAGAGACCCAGTACTTC
CDR3: CSVEDRSGRFQETQYF
D: TRBD2
J: TRBJ2-5
V: TRBV29-1
size: once

DNA: TGTGCCAGCATGTCAACGGGGCTGTCAGACACTGAAGCTTTCTTT
CDR3: CASMSTGLSDTEAFF
D: -
J: TRBJ1-1
V: TRBV28
size: -

DNA: TGTGCCAGCAGCCCGAGTGCAACTAATGAAAAACTGTTTTTT
CDR3: CASSPSATNEKLFF
D: -
J: TRBJ1-4
V: TRBV5-6
size: -

DNA: TGTGCCATCAGTGAGTCGTTGGACAAAACTAGCACAGATACGCAGTATTTT
CDR3: CAISESLDKTSTDTQYF
D: -
J: TRBJ2-3
V: TRBV10-3
size: -

DNA: TGCGCCAGCAGCCAAGAGAGCGGGTTCTCCTACAATGAGCAGTTCTTC
CDR3: CASSQESGFSYNEQFF
D: -
J: TRBJ2-1
V: TRBV4-3
size: -

DNA: TGTGCCAGCAGCTGGAGGGACAGATCATCCAATGAGCAGTTCTTC
CDR3: CASSWRDRSSNEQFF
D: -
J: TRBJ2-1
V: TRBV5-4
size: -

DNA: TGCGCCAGCAGCTTGCAAGGGGCGTCTGGAAACACCATATATTTT
CDR3: CASSLQGASGNTIYF
D: -
J: TRBJ1-3
V: TRBV5-1
size: -

DNA: TGTGCCAGCACCGTAAGGGCAGGGGCAAACTATGGCTACACCTTC
CDR3: CASTVRAGANYGYTF
D: -
J: TRBJ1-2
V: TRBV27
size: -

DNA: TGCGCCAGCAGCTTGGCGAGAGGCGGCTCTGGGGCCAACGTCCTGACTTTC
CDR3: CASSLARGGSGANVLTF
D: -
J: TRBJ2-6
V: TRBV5-1
size: -

DNA: TGTGCCAGCACCCATAGTCGCGGGCCAGCCGACAATGAGCAGTTCTTC
CDR3: CASTHSRGPADNEQFF
D: -
J: TRBJ2-1
V: TRBV11-3
size: -

DNA: TGTGCCAGCAGTGACTTGGGCTATGGCTACACCTTC
CDR3: CASSDLGYGYTF
D: -
J: TRBJ1-2
V: TRBV6-4
size: -

DNA: TGCGCCAGCAGCTTGGACACACCTCCGGGGCTAAATGAGCAGTTCTTC
CDR3: CASSLDTPPGLNEQFF
D: -
J: TRBJ2-1
V: TRBV5-1
size: -

DNA: TGTGCCAGCAGCGTAGGTCTGGTGGGTAATTCACCCCTCCACTTT
CDR3: CASSVGLVGNSPLHF
D: -
J: TRBJ1-6
V: TRBV9
size: -

DNA: TGTGCCAGCAGCCGCCTCGGACAGGGGGCTGAAGGTAAGGCTGAAGCTTTCTTT
CDR3: CASSRLGQGAEGKAEAFF
D: TRBD1
J: TRBJ1-1
V: TRBV27
size: -

DNA: TGTGCCAGTAGTAACGAGGACAGGGTGTTTTATCAGCCCCAGCATTTT
CDR3: CASSNEDRVFYQPQHF
D: TRBD1
J: TRBJ1-5
V: TRBV19
size: -

DNA: TGTGCCATCAGTGGAGGGACAGGGAACACCGGGGAGCTGTTTTTT
CDR3: CAISGGTGNTGELFF
D: TRBD1
J: TRBJ2-2
V: TRBV10-3
size: few

DNA: TGCAGCCCCGAATACCAAGAGACCCAGTACTTC
CDR3: CSPEYQETQYF
D: -
J: TRBJ2-5
V: TRBV20-1
size: few

DNA: TGTGCCAGCAGCTTAGAGGGGGTAGAGTCAGAGACCCAGTACTTC
CDR3: CASSLEGVESETQYF
D: -
J: TRBJ2-5
V: TRBV6-1
size: -

DNA: TGCGCCAGCAGTAGGGGACAGGGCAGGGATCAGCCCCAGCATTTT
CDR3: CASSRGQGRDQPQHF
D: TRBD1
J: TRBJ1-5
V: TRBV10-2
size: -

DNA: TGCAGCGTTGAGGCCCCCGTACAGGGTCTTGGAGCTTTCTTT
CDR3: CSVEAPVQGLGAFF
D: -
J: TRBJ1-1
V: TRBV29-1
size: -

DNA: TGTGCCAGCAGCGCGGGCCGCTCCTACGAGCAGTACTTC
CDR3: CASSAGRSYEQYF
D: -
J: TRBJ2-7
V: TRBV7-9
size: once

DNA: TGCAGCGTTGTATCCCGACTAGCGAGGAATGAGCAGTTCTTC
CDR3: CSVVSRLARNEQFF
D: TRBD2
J: TRBJ2-1
V: TRBV29-1
size: -